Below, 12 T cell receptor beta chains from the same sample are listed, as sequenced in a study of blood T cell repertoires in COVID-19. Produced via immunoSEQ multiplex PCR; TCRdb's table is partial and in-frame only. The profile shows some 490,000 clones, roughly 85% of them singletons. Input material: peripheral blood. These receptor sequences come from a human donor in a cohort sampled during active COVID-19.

The CDR3 bases are TGTGCCAGCAGTGGAAGGACAGATCCAGAGACCCAGTACTTC. Protein product: CASSGRTDPETQYF. This rearrangement joins TRBV25-1 to TRBJ2-5; a weak D match, TRBD1 (6 bases). The CDR3 covers 14 residues. V was shortened by 4 bases and J by 4 bases, with 13 bases between the two germline ends. Germline V gene lookup returns CDR1 MGHDK and CDR2 SYGVNS.

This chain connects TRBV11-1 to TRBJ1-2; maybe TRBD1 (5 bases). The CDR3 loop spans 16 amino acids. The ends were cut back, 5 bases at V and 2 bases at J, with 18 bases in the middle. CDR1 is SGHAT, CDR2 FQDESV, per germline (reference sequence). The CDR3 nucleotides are TGTGCCAGCAGCCATCTTTCGGCAGGGCCCAACTATGGCTACACCTTC. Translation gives CASSHLSAGPNYGYTF.

CDR3: CASSPNWGGYTF. As DNA, the CDR3 is TGTGCCAGCAGCCCAAACTGGGGCGGCTACACCTTC. J is TRBJ1-2 and V is TRBV11-2; tentative D call: TRBD1 (5 bases). CDR3 size: 12 residues. CDR1 and CDR2 (germline): SGHAT, FQNNGV. V lost 5 bases to trimming and J lost 8 bases, with 12 bases between them.

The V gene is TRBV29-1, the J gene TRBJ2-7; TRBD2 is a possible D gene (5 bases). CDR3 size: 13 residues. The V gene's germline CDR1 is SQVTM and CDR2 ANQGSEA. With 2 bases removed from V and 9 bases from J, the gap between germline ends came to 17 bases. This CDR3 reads CSVESGPTGMQYF. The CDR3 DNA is TGCAGCGTTGAAAGCGGACCCACTGGGATGCAGTACTTC.

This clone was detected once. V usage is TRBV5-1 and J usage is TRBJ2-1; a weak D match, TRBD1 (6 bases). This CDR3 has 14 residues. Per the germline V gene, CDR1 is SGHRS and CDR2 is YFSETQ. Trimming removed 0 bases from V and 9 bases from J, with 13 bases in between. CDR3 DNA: TGCGCCAGCAGCTTGGAGGGACACCCCGCTGAGCAGTTCTTC. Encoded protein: CASSLEGHPAEQFF.

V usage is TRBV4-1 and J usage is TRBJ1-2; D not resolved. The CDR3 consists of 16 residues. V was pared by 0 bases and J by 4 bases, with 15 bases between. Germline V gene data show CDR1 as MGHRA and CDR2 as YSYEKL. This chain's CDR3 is CASSQEASAAFYGYTF. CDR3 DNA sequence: TGCGCCAGCAGCCAAGAAGCAAGCGCAGCTTTCTATGGCTACACCTTC.

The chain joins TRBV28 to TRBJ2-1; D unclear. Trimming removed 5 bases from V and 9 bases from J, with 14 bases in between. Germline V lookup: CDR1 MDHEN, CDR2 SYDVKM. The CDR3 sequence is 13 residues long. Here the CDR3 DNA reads TGTGCCAGCAGTCTCAGGTCATCGGCTGAGCAGTTCTTC. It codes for CASSLRSSAEQFF.

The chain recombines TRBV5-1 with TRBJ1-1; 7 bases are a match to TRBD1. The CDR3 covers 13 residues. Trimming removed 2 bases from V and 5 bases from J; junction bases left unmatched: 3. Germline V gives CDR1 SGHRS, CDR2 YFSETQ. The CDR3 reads CASSLQGRTEAFF. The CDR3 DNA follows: TGCGCCAGCAGCTTACAGGGGAGGACTGAAGCTTTCTTT.

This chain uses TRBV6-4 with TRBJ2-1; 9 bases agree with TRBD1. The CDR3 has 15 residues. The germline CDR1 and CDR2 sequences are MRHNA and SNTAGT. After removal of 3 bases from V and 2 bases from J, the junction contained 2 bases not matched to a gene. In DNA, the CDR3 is TGTGCCAGCAGTGAGGGGACAGGGACCTACAATGAGCAGTTCTTC. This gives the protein CASSEGTGTYNEQFF.

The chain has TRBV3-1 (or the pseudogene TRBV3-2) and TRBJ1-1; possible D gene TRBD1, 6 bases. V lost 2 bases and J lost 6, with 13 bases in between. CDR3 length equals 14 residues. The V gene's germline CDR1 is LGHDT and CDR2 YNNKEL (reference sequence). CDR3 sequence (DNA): TGTGCCAGCAGCCAAACAGGGCGATTTGCTGAAGCTTTCTTT. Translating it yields CASSQTGRFAEAFF.

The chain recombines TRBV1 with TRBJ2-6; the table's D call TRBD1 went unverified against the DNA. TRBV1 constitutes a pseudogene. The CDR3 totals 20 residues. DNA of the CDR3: TGCACCAGCAGCCAAGAGGCCGGGACAGTGTGCTGCTCTGGGGCCAACGTCCTGACTTTC. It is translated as CTSSQEAGTVCCSGANVLTF.

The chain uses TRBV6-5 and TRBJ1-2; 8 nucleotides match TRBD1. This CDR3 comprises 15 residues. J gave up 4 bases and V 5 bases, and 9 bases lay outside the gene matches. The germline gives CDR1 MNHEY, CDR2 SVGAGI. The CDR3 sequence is CASSQFGGQVYGYTF. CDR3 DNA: TGTGCCAGCAGTCAGTTTGGGGGACAGGTCTATGGCTACACCTTC.